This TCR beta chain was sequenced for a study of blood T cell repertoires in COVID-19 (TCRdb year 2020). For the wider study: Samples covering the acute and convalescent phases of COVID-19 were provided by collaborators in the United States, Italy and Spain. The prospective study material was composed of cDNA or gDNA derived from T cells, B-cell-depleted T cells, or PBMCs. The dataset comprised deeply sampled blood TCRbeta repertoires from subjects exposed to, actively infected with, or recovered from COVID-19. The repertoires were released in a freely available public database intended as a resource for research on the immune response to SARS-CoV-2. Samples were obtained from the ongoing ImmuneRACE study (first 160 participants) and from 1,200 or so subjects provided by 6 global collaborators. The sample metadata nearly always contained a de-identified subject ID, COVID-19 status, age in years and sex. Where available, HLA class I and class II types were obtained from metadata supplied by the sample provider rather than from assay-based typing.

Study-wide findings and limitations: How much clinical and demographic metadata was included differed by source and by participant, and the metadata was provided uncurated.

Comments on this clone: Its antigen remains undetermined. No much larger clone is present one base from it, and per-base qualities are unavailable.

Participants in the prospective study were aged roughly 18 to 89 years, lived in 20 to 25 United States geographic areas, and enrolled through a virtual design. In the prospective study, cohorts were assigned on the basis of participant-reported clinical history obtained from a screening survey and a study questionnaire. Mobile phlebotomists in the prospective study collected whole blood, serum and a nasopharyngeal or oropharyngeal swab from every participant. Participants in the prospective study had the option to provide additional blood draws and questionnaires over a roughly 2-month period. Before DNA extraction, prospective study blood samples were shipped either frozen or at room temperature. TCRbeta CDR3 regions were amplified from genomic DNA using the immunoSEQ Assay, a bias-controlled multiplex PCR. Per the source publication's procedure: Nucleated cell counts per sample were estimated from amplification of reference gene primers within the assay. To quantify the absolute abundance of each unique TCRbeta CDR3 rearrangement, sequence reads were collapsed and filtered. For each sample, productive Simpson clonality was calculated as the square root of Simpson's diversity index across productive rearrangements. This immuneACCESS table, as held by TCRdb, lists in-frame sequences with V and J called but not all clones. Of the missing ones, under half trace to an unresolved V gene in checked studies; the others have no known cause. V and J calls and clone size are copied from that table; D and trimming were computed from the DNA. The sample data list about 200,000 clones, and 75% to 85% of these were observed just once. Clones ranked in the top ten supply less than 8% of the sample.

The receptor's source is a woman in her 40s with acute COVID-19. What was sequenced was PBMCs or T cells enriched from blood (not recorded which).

The sequence in DNA is TGTGCCAGTAGTTTGAAAGTACTAGCGGGGGGTGGTAATGAGCAGTTCTTC. The encoded protein is CASSLKVLAGGGNEQFF. The sequence links TRBV19 to TRBJ2-1, with 12 junctional bases fitting TRBD2. Relative to germline, V is missing 5 bases and J is missing 7 bases, with 12 bases of the junction outside any gene match. CDR1 and CDR2 are read off the germline V gene (reference sequence) as LNHDA and SQIVND. The CDR3 sequence holds 17 residues, the cysteine and phenylalanine included. The CDR3 DNA has 51 bases and is translated from base 1.